What follows are 22 T cell receptor beta chains derived from one specimen sequenced in a study of T cell changes during pregnancy in multiple sclerosis (dated by TCRdb to 2018 to 2020). The receptor library was made with the immunoSEQ multiplex PCR assay. Here the immuneACCESS table is served through TCRdb, limited to in-frame sequences with V and J called. Missing clones are a known gap in these copies; in checked studies unresolved V genes cover under half, and the rest lacks a known reason. This sample lists fewer than 55,000 clones; approximately 92% were detected once. 1.3% of the sample is in the top ten clones. Sequencing input: peripheral blood. Every receptor here comes from a female donor with multiple sclerosis, enrolled in a pregnancy study.

This clone occurred once. The chain combines TRBV19 with TRBJ2-3; D not resolved. Between the trimmed V and J ends, which lost 3 bases and 1 base, there was a span of 14 bases. The CDR3 totals 16 residues. In germline, CDR1 is LNHDA, CDR2 SQIVND (reference sequence). The CDR3 is CASSILPIDGTDTQYF. The CDR3 nucleotides read TGTGCCAGTAGTATTCTGCCCATAGATGGCACAGATACGCAGTATTTT.

The rearrangement joins TRBV7-9 to TRBJ1-2, with D maybe TRBD1 (6 bases). V shed 8 bases and J shed 2 bases, with 27 bases lying between them. From germline, CDR1 is SEHNR and CDR2 FQNEAQ (reference sequence). CDR3 length: 18 amino acids. The CDR3: CASHTPAGTSIKNYGYTF. For the CDR3, the DNA is TGTGCCAGCCATACCCCAGCCGGGACATCTATTAAGAACTATGGCTACACCTTC.

The rearrangement uses TRBV11-2 and TRBJ1-3, with 8 bases lining up with TRBD1. The CDR3 loop spans 15 amino acids. Germline V gene data show CDR1 as SGHAT and CDR2 as FQNNGV. J gave up 3 bases and V 4 bases, and 5 bases lay outside the gene matches. CDR3 sequence reads: CASSSTGGGGNTIYF. CDR3 sequence (DNA): TGTGCCAGCAGCTCTACAGGGGGTGGTGGAAACACCATATATTTT.

The chain links TRBV7-9 to TRBJ2-6, with a tentative D call TRBD1 (6 bases). V was cut by 5 bases and J by 2 bases, with 10 bases left in between. The V gene's germline CDR1 is SEHNR and CDR2 FQNEAQ (reference sequence). The CDR3 extends over 15 amino acids. For the CDR3, the DNA is TGTGCCAGCAGCGACAACAGGGCTGGGGCCAACGTCCTGACTTTC. This encodes CASSDNRAGANVLTF.

The gene calls are TRBV7-9 and TRBJ2-5, with D uncertain. V lost 5 bases, J lost 0 bases, and 1 base lay in between. The germline CDR1 and CDR2 sequences are SEHNR and FQNEAQ (reference sequence). CDR3 size: 11 residues. In DNA, the CDR3 is TGTGCCAGCAGCAACCAAGAGACCCAGTACTTC. Encoded protein: CASSNQETQYF.

The chain employs TRBV2 and TRBJ1-1; D is uncertain. V was cut by 10 bases and J by 11 bases, with 20 bases left in between. The germline V gene encodes CDR1 SNHLY and CDR2 FYNNEI. The length of the CDR3 is 12 residues. This chain's CDR3 is CATNYDSLRAFF. In DNA form, the CDR3 reads TGTGCCACGAACTACGATTCCCTTCGGGCTTTCTTT.

The J gene is TRBJ2-2, the V gene TRBV28, with 8 bases fitting TRBD1. This CDR3 has 13 amino acids. With V trimmed by 9 bases and J by 7 bases, 7 bases remained unmatched. Germline V gene data show CDR1 as MDHEN and CDR2 as SYDVKM. CDR3 amino acids: CASWEQGDGELFF. The CDR3 nucleotides are TGTGCCAGTTGGGAACAGGGGGACGGGGAGCTGTTTTTT. The entire variable domain, with the rest obtained from reference TRBV28 and TRBJ2-2, is as follows: DVKVTQSSRYLVKRTGEKVFLECVQDMDHENMFWYRQDPGLGLRLIYFSYDVKMKEKGDIPEGYSVSREKKERFSLILESASTNQTSMYLCASWEQGDGELFFGEGSRLTVL.

Comments on this clone: The same CDR3 can be traced to other DNA sequences in this sample. V and J are TRBV30 and TRBJ2-5; D is possibly TRBD1 (5 bases). The germline V and J ends were trimmed by 1 base and 5 bases, with 5 bases remaining between them. This CDR3 comprises 11 residues. Looked up from germline, CDR1 is GTSNPN and CDR2 is SVGIG (reference sequence). CDR3 sequence: CAWSGGETQYF. The DNA for the CDR3 is TGTGCCTGGAGTGGGGGCGAGACCCAGTACTTC.

The chain links TRBV6-1 to TRBJ2-7, with D unresolved. Germline loops: CDR1 MNHNS, CDR2 SASEGT. V was trimmed by 0 bases and J by 0 bases, leaving 9 bases between them. This CDR3 comprises 15 residues. This CDR3 is CASSEAAGSSYEQYF. The CDR3 DNA reads TGTGCCAGCAGTGAAGCGGCTGGAAGCTCCTACGAGCAGTACTTC.

V gene TRBV19 combines with J gene TRBJ2-5; no reliable D call. This CDR3 spans 15 amino acids. From germline, CDR1 is LNHDA and CDR2 SQIVND (reference sequence). Trimming pared 1 base from V and 4 bases from J, leaving 13 bases between. In DNA form, the CDR3 reads TGTGCCAGTAGTATAGGGCCCCTCATCCCAGAGACCCAGTACTTC. It encodes CASSIGPLIPETQYF.

This CDR3 is CASSPGLAPIGELFF. In nucleotides, the CDR3 is TGTGCCAGCTCACCGGGACTAGCCCCCATCGGGGAGCTGTTTTTT. The rearrangement uses TRBV18 and TRBJ2-2; TRBD2 aligns across 9 bases. V lost 3 bases, J lost 7 bases, and 6 bases stayed unmatched. CDR1 is KGHSH, CDR2 LQKENI, per germline. The CDR3 sequence is 15 residues long.

The CDR3 sequence: CAISERQGGSNEKLFF. CDR3 nucleotides: TGTGCCATCAGTGAGAGACAGGGGGGGTCTAATGAAAAACTGTTTTTT. This chain connects TRBV10-3 to TRBJ1-4; TRBD1 matches at 9 bases. This CDR3 comprises 16 residues. With V trimmed by 2 bases and J by 3 bases, 4 bases remained unmatched. Germline lookup yields CDR1 ENHRY and CDR2 SYGVKD.

A single count supports this clone. The chain joins TRBV29-1 to TRBJ2-6; D remains unclear. Germline values: CDR1 SQVTM, CDR2 ANQGSEA. V was shortened by 5 bases and J by 0 bases, with 5 bases between the two germline ends. The CDR3 is made up of 13 amino acids. The CDR3 DNA reads TGCAGCGTTCGGCCCTCTGGGGCCAACGTCCTGACTTTC. Its translation: CSVRPSGANVLTF.

The chain employs TRBV18 and TRBJ2-7, with 11 positions matching TRBD1. The CDR3 runs to 16 residues. J gave up 3 bases and V 4 bases, and 8 bases lay outside the gene matches. The germline CDR1 and CDR2 sequences are KGHSH and LQKENI. The chain's CDR3 is CASSLAGTGGIYEQYF. In DNA, the CDR3 is TGTGCCAGCTCACTAGCCGGGACAGGGGGAATCTACGAGCAGTACTTC.

J is TRBJ2-5 and V is TRBV7-2; unclear D gene. Germline loops: CDR1 SGHTA, CDR2 FQGNSA. Trimming pared 1 base from V and 1 base from J, leaving 10 bases between. CDR3 length: 15 residues. The CDR3 DNA reads as TGTGCCAGCAGCTTAGGAGTAGGCTCCCAAGAGACCCAGTACTTC. This encodes CASSLGVGSQETQYF. Full variable domain (remainder filled in from reference TRBV7-2 and TRBJ2-5): GAGVSQSPSNKVTEKGKDVELRCDPISGHTALYWYRQSLGQGLEFLIYFQGNSAPDKSGLPSDRFSAERTGGSVSTLTIQRTQQEDSAVYLCASSLGVGSQETQYFGPGTRLLVL.

V usage is TRBV6-5 and J usage is TRBJ2-7, with 12 bases matching TRBD2. The CDR3 length is 15 residues. Germline V gives CDR1 MNHEY, CDR2 SVGAGI. The V gene end was trimmed by 6 bases and the J gene end by 6 bases; junction bases not matched to a gene: 9. CDR3 amino acids: CASSRLAGAQSEQYF. Here the CDR3 DNA reads TGTGCCAGCAGCCGACTAGCGGGAGCCCAATCCGAGCAGTACTTC.

V is TRBV30 and J is TRBJ1-5; D is unclear. Germline V CDR1 and CDR2: GTSNPN, SVGIG (reference sequence). The CDR3 is 14 residues long. V was trimmed by 2 bases and J by 3 bases, leaving 11 bases between them. CDR3 residues: CAWSLADYNQPQHF. The CDR3 DNA reads TGTGCCTGGAGTCTGGCAGACTACAATCAGCCCCAGCATTTT.

A remark on this clone: Germline and junction disagree at one end, which may indicate a read error. This chain connects TRBV12-5 to TRBJ2-5, with no clear D. From germline, CDR1 is LGHNT and CDR2 FRNRAP. The CDR3 has 13 amino acids. The CDR3 loop is CASGLDLQETQYF. The CDR3 nucleotides are TGTGCTAGTGGCTTGGACCTACAAGAGACCCAGTACTTC.

The V and J genes are TRBV5-1 and TRBJ2-2; the match to TRBD2 covers 7 bases. This CDR3 has 16 residues. CDR1 and CDR2 (germline): SGHRS, YFSETQ. V was pared by 0 bases and J by 4 bases, with 6 bases of the junction left unmatched. The CDR3 reads CASSLADAGATGELFF. The DNA of the CDR3 is TGCGCCAGCAGCTTGGCCGATGCGGGAGCCACCGGGGAGCTGTTTTTT. The complete variable domain, with remaining parts taken from reference TRBV5-1 and TRBJ2-2, reads KAGVTQTPRYLIKTRGQQVTLSCSPISGHRSVSWYQQTPGQGLQFLFEYFSETQRNKGNFPGRFSGRQFSNSRSEMNVSTLELGDSALYLCASSLADAGATGELFFGEGSRLTVL.

CDR3 nucleotides: TGTGCCAGCAGCGTTGGGCCGGGACAGGGGTACGAGCAGTACTTC. Protein: CASSVGPGQGYEQYF. The rearrangement uses TRBV5-5 and TRBJ2-7, with 10 bases that match TRBD1. With V trimmed by 4 bases and J by 4 bases, 8 bases remained unmatched. The V gene's germline CDR1 is SGHKS and CDR2 YYEKEE (reference sequence). The CDR3 has 15 amino acids.

The gene calls are TRBV5-4 and TRBJ2-3; 9 bases match TRBD2. V was pared by 0 bases and J by 10 bases, with 15 bases of the junction left unmatched. Germline-derived CDR1 and CDR2 are SGHNT and YYREEE (reference sequence). The CDR3 sequence is 17 residues long. The CDR3 DNA sequence: TGTGCCAGCAGCTTGGCGGGCGGTGCGGGAGGGCCTATTTCGCAGTATTTT. This encodes CASSLAGGAGGPISQYF.

The rearrangement uses TRBV6-4 and TRBJ2-3; 14 positions agree with TRBD2. In germline, CDR1 is MRHNA, CDR2 SNTAGT. The CDR3 runs 18 residues. V shed 4 bases and J 4 bases; nucleotides not matched to a gene: 10. Here the CDR3 reads CASSAGGLAGDGADTQYF. In DNA, the CDR3 is TGTGCCAGCAGTGCAGGGGGACTAGCGGGAGATGGAGCAGATACGCAGTATTTT.